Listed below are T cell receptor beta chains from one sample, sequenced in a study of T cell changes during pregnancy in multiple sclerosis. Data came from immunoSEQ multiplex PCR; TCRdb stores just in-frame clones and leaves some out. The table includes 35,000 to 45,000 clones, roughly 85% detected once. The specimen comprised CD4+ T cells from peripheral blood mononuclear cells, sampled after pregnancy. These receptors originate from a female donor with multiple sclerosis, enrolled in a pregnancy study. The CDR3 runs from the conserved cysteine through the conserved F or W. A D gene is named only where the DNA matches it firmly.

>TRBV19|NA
CASSMDAGVTYTF
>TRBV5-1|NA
CASSLAGFSPETQYF
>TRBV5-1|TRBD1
CASSFRDSYNSPLHF
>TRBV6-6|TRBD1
CASSLGTEDYEQYF
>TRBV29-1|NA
CSVRGGWGMNTEAFF
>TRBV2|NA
CASSSRATGNTIYF
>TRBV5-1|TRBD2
CASSLFSGGQETQYF
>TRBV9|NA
CASSPDRNYGYTF
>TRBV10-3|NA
CAISGGTSGTDTQYF
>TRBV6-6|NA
CASSSSFYTEAFF
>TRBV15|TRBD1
CATSRYTNSGGAVPGYTF
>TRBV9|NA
CASSVQGQGRIYGYTF
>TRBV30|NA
CAWSVGSGVYYGYTF
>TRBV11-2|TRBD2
CASSPLKRGGNYEQFF
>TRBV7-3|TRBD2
CASSRLGLAGGPSDTQYF